This T cell receptor (beta chain) was profiled in a study of blood T cell repertoires in COVID-19. This clone was detected only a few times. CDR3 length: 17 amino acids. The trim removed 0 bases at V and 5 bases at J, leaving 8 bases unmatched. Germline values: CDR1 MDHEN, CDR2 SYDVKM. Original processing methods: Cell counts per sample came from amplifying reference gene primers. The repertoire was sequenced with immunoSEQ multiplex PCR; TCRdb's copy has only in-frame clones and lacks some. V and J calls and clone size are those listed in that table; D and trimming were worked out from the DNA. The table shows roughly 150,000 clones, with 80% to 85% occurring only once.

The sequenced sample consisted of peripheral blood. This TCR derives from a man between 65 and 85 years old with active or convalescent COVID-19. The chain has TRBV28 and TRBJ2-5; 11 bases line up with TRBD2. CDR3 bases: TGTGCCAGCAGTTTATGGGAGACTAGCGGGACGGCGGAGACCCAGTACTTC. Its protein is CASSLWETSGTAETQYF.